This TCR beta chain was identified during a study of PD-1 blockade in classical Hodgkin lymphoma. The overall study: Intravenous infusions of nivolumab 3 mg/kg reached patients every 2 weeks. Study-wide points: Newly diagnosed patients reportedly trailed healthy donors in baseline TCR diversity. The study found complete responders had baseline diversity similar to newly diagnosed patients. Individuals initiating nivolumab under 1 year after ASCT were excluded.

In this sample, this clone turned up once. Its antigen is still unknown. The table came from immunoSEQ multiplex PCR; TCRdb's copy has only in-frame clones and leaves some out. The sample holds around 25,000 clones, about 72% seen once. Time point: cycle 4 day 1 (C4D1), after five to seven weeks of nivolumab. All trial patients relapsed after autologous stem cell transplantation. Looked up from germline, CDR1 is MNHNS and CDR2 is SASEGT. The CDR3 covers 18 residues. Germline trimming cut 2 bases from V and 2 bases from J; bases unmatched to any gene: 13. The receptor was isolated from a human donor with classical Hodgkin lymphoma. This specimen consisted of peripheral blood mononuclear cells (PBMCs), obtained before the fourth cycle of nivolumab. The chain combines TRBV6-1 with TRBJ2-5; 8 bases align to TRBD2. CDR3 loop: CASSESSLKRGTQETQYF. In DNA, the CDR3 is TGTGCCAGCAGTGAATCATCCCTAAAGCGGGGGACGCAAGAGACCCAGTACTTC.